These T cell receptor beta chains were read from a single sample in a study of OX40 agonist ivuxolimab in advanced cancers. Here immunoSEQ multiplex PCR was the method, and the copy in TCRdb shows in-frame clones only, minus some. The repertoire consists of about 89,000 clones, with 85% to 95% occurring once and the leading ten covering about 0.3%. The sample was CD4+ or CD8+ T cells sorted from blood, taken in a trial of the OX40 agonist ivuxolimab. These receptors all come from an adult with an advanced solid tumor such as melanoma, head and neck, liver or kidney cancer. Each CDR3 is given with its conserved first and last residue. Each record gives: CDR3 DNA, CDR3 protein, clone size, D gene, V gene, J gene. D genes are given only for firm matches. Some rows have no size entry. The others give once, few or many, or a class for an expanded clone.

DNA: TGCGCCAGCAGCTTGGGGTACAGGGGCTCCGGAAACACCATATATTTT
CDR3: CASSLGYRGSGNTIYF
size: -
D: TRBD1
V: TRBV5-1
J: TRBJ1-3

DNA: TGTGCCATCAGACCGGGACAGGGGGACTACGAGCAGTACTTC
CDR3: CAIRPGQGDYEQYF
size: -
D: TRBD1
V: TRBV10-3
J: TRBJ2-7

DNA: TGTGCCAGCAGTTTCGGGACAGGGAGGGAGCAGTACTTC
CDR3: CASSFGTGREQYF
size: -
D: TRBD1
V: TRBV28
J: TRBJ2-7

DNA: TGTGCCAGCAGTTTAGTTAAGGGGAGAATGGACTTC
CDR3: CASSLVKGRMDF
size: -
D: -
V: TRBV28
J: TRBJ2-4

DNA: TGTGCCAGCAGCACTGCAAGGGACAGGGGTCATGGCTACACCTTC
CDR3: CASSTARDRGHGYTF
size: -
D: TRBD1
V: TRBV5-4
J: TRBJ1-2

DNA: TGTGCCAGCAGCTTAGGGCGGGAGGCCGATACGCAGTATTTT
CDR3: CASSLGREADTQYF
size: -
D: TRBD2
V: TRBV7-3
J: TRBJ2-3

DNA: TGTGCCAGCAGCTTAACCGGGACCACCTACAATGAGCAGTTCTTC
CDR3: CASSLTGTTYNEQFF
size: -
D: -
V: TRBV7-3
J: TRBJ2-1

DNA: TGCGCCAGCAGCCAGATCCCTAGGGATGAGCAGTTCTTC
CDR3: CASSQIPRDEQFF
size: -
D: -
V: TRBV4-3
J: TRBJ2-1

DNA: TGTGCCAGCAGTGAATCTGTCGGCGGCAATCAGCCCCAGCATTTT
CDR3: CASSESVGGNQPQHF
size: -
D: -
V: TRBV6-1
J: TRBJ1-5

DNA: TGTGCCAGCAGCTTATATAGGAGTGGTGAAAAACTGTTTTTT
CDR3: CASSLYRSGEKLFF
size: once
D: -
V: TRBV7-2
J: TRBJ1-4

DNA: TGTGCCAGTAGGACGGGTAGGGGCGGCTACACCTTC
CDR3: CASRTGRGGYTF
size: -
D: -
V: TRBV19
J: TRBJ1-2

DNA: TGTGCCAGCAGCGACGGGACTAGCTCGGGCGAGCAGTACTTC
CDR3: CASSDGTSSGEQYF
size: -
D: TRBD2
V: TRBV9
J: TRBJ2-7

DNA: TGTGCCAGCAGCCGACCGGGCCTTAATCAGCCCCAGCATTTT
CDR3: CASSRPGLNQPQHF
size: -
D: -
V: TRBV28
J: TRBJ1-5

DNA: TGTGCCAGCAGCGCCTACAGGGAAATGAGGGGCTACACCTTC
CDR3: CASSAYREMRGYTF
size: -
D: -
V: TRBV7-8
J: TRBJ1-2

DNA: TGCGCCAGCAGTCGGGGGGAAGATCAGCCCCAGCATTTT
CDR3: CASSRGEDQPQHF
size: -
D: -
V: TRBV10-2
J: TRBJ1-5

DNA: TGTGCCAGCAGGACGGGCGTAGCTAACTATGGCTACACCTTC
CDR3: CASRTGVANYGYTF
size: -
D: -
V: TRBV28
J: TRBJ1-2

DNA: TGCGCCAGCAGCCCGGGACAGGGGCGGTCCCTTGGGGAAAAACTGTTTTTT
CDR3: CASSPGQGRSLGEKLFF
size: -
D: TRBD1
V: TRBV4-1
J: TRBJ1-4

DNA: TGTGCCAGCAGCAGGGAGAGCTCCTACAATGAGCAGTTCTTC
CDR3: CASSRESSYNEQFF
size: -
D: -
V: TRBV6-1
J: TRBJ2-1

DNA: TGTGCCAGCAGCTTGGGACTAGCCGACACCGGGGAGCTGTTTTTT
CDR3: CASSLGLADTGELFF
size: -
D: TRBD2
V: TRBV5-8
J: TRBJ2-2

DNA: TGCAGCGTTGACGGGGGGGCCAGGACAGATACGCAGTATTTT
CDR3: CSVDGGARTDTQYF
size: -
D: TRBD2
V: TRBV29-1
J: TRBJ2-3

DNA: TGCGCCAGCAGCTTGGGGCCACAGGGTCTAGGGCAGCCCCAGCATTTT
CDR3: CASSLGPQGLGQPQHF
size: -
D: -
V: TRBV5-1
J: TRBJ1-5

DNA: TGTGCCAGCAGTGAACAGCCAACTAATGAAAAACTGTTTTTT
CDR3: CASSEQPTNEKLFF
size: -
D: -
V: TRBV6-1
J: TRBJ1-4

DNA: TGTGCCAGCAGCCAAGATCCCCGGGAAAAACTGTTTTTT
CDR3: CASSQDPREKLFF
size: -
D: -
V: TRBV4-2
J: TRBJ1-4

DNA: TGTGCCAGCAGCTTAAGACAGGGGTTACCCTCTGGGGCCAACGTCCTGACTTTC
CDR3: CASSLRQGLPSGANVLTF
size: -
D: TRBD1
V: TRBV7-3
J: TRBJ2-6

DNA: TGCGCCAGCAGCCAGACGGGCGGGGCGTGGGGTGCTAGCACAGATACGCAGTATTTT
CDR3: CASSQTGGAWGASTDTQYF
size: -
D: -
V: TRBV4-3
J: TRBJ2-3

DNA: TGCAGCGTTGGCGACAGGGGCCAAAAACTGTTTTTT
CDR3: CSVGDRGQKLFF
size: -
D: TRBD1
V: TRBV29-1
J: TRBJ1-4

DNA: TGCGCCAGTAGTCTGGGACAGGGATATCAGCCCCAGCATTTT
CDR3: CASSLGQGYQPQHF
size: once
D: TRBD1
V: TRBV19
J: TRBJ1-5

DNA: TGTGCCAGCAGTGAGGGACAGGGGGCGCGCAATGAGCAGTTCTTC
CDR3: CASSEGQGARNEQFF
size: -
D: TRBD1
V: TRBV2
J: TRBJ2-1

DNA: TGTGCCAGTAGTCCCAGAGGAGGTACGCAGTATTTT
CDR3: CASSPRGGTQYF
size: -
D: -
V: TRBV19
J: TRBJ2-3

DNA: TGTGCCAGCAGTCACAGGCTTGATCAGCCCCAGCATTTT
CDR3: CASSHRLDQPQHF
size: -
D: -
V: TRBV27
J: TRBJ1-5

DNA: TGTGCTAGTGGTTGGGACTTCAATGAGCAGTTCTTC
CDR3: CASGWDFNEQFF
size: -
D: -
V: TRBV12-5
J: TRBJ2-1

DNA: TGTGCCAGCAGTTACACAGGGGAACCCGGGAACACGGCCTTGGATGAGCAGTTCTTC
CDR3: CASSYTGEPGNTALDEQFF
size: -
D: TRBD1
V: TRBV6-7
J: TRBJ2-1

DNA: TGTGCCAGCATCGGGGAGTCCACCCAGCATTTT
CDR3: CASIGESTQHF
size: -
D: -
V: TRBV28
J: TRBJ1-5

DNA: TGTGCCAGCAGCTACCTCACCGCACGCTATGGCTACACCTTC
CDR3: CASSYLTARYGYTF
size: -
D: -
V: TRBV7-9
J: TRBJ1-2

DNA: TGCAGCGCCCAGGGGGCGGGGTACAATGAGCAGTTCTTC
CDR3: CSAQGAGYNEQFF
size: -
D: TRBD1
V: TRBV29-1
J: TRBJ2-1

DNA: TGTGCCAGCAGTTCCCGGAGTAGGGCGGCCGGGGAGCTGTTTTTT
CDR3: CASSSRSRAAGELFF
size: -
D: -
V: TRBV28
J: TRBJ2-2

DNA: TGCGCCAGCAGCTTGGAAGGACTAGCGGGGGGGCGAGAGCAGTTCTTC
CDR3: CASSLEGLAGGREQFF
size: -
D: TRBD2
V: TRBV5-1
J: TRBJ2-1